One and the same sample provided the 6 T cell receptor beta chains below, sequenced in a study of T cell clones after liver transplantation (dated 2019 in TCRdb). Library method: the immunoSEQ multiplex PCR assay. TCRdb re-hosts the immuneACCESS table, in-frame sequences only. Its copies lack some clones; in the studies checked, an unresolved V gene accounts for under half of them, and the cause for the rest is not known. Counted in this sample were around 100,000 clones; 80% to 85% of them appeared once. Of the sample, over 0.75% is held by the ten largest clones. Taken with the paper, the label for time point translates to: pre-transplant. Material: CD4+ T cells from blood, obtained before liver transplant. The origin of the receptors is a human donor who received a liver transplant.

The chain links TRBV6-1 to TRBJ2-3; 7 positions match TRBD2. The germline CDR1 and CDR2 sequences are MNHNS and SASEGT. The CDR3 has 13 amino acids. J was trimmed by 2 bases and V by 9 bases; bases with no gene match: 5. The CDR3 sequence: CASPSGSTDTQYF. The CDR3 DNA reads as TGTGCCAGTCCTAGCGGTTCCACAGATACGCAGTATTTT.

The rearrangement joins TRBV6-6 to TRBJ1-2; D possibly corresponds to TRBD1 (5 bases). Germline CDR1 reads MNHNY; CDR2 reads SVGAGI (reference sequence). The CDR3 is 16 residues long. V gave up 4 bases and J gave up 0 bases, with 15 bases separating them. This chain's CDR3 is CASSFGGDLANYGYTF. The DNA of the CDR3 is TGTGCCAGCAGTTTCGGAGGGGACTTAGCTAACTATGGCTACACCTTC.

The V gene is TRBV5-1, the J gene TRBJ1-4, with a weak D call TRBD1 (5 bases). Looked up from germline, CDR1 is SGHRS and CDR2 is YFSETQ. The CDR3 is 17 residues long. Between the trimmed V and J ends, which lost 4 bases and 7 bases, there was a span of 23 bases. CDR3 protein: CASSLRGPQEPGEKLFF. CDR3 bases: TGCGCCAGCAGCCTACGGGGCCCCCAAGAGCCGGGTGAAAAACTGTTTTTT. Supplemented by reference TRBV5-1 and TRBJ1-4, the full variable domain reads KAGVTQTPRYLIKTRGQQVTLSCSPISGHRSVSWYQQTPGQGLQFLFEYFSETQRNKGNFPGRFSGRQFSNSRSEMNVSTLELGDSALYLCASSLRGPQEPGEKLFFGSGTQLSVL.

The rearrangement links TRBV19 to TRBJ1-6; TRBD1 matches 7 bases. Germline V gene sequence: CDR1 LNHDA, CDR2 SQIVND (reference sequence). Trimming at V came to 4 bases and at J to 7 bases, leaving 7 bases not matched to a gene. CDR3 size: 15 residues. The CDR3, as DNA: TGTGCCAGTAGTACTGGACAGGTTGGGAATTCACCCCTCCACTTT. This gives the protein CASSTGQVGNSPLHF.

The chain links TRBV7-9 to TRBJ2-1; 14 nucleotides agree with TRBD2. Trimming removed 5 bases from V and 7 bases from J; junction bases left unmatched: 4. Per the germline V gene, CDR1 is SEHNR and CDR2 is FQNEAQ (reference sequence). CDR3 length: 15 residues. The CDR3 is CASSAGTSGRNEQFF. For the CDR3, the DNA is TGTGCCAGCAGCGCCGGGACTAGCGGGAGAAATGAGCAGTTCTTC.

The chain links TRBV27 to TRBJ2-7; 10 bases line up with TRBD2. The CDR3 length is 15 residues. V gave up 4 bases and J gave up 3 bases; unmatched junction bases: 6. Germline V CDR1 and CDR2: MNHEY, SMNVEV (reference sequence). The chain's CDR3 is CASSSLSSGSYEQYF. CDR3 sequence (DNA): TGTGCCAGCAGTTCCCTTTCTAGCGGGAGCTACGAGCAGTACTTC.